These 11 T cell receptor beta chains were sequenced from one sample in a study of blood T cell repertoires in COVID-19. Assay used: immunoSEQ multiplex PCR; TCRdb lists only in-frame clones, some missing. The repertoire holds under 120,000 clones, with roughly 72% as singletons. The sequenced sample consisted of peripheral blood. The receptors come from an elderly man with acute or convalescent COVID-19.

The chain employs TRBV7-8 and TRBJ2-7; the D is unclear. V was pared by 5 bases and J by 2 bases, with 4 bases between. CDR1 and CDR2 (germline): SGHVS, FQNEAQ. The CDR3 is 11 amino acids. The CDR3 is CASSLTYEQYF. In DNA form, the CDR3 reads TGTGCCAGCAGCCTAACCTACGAGCAGTACTTC.

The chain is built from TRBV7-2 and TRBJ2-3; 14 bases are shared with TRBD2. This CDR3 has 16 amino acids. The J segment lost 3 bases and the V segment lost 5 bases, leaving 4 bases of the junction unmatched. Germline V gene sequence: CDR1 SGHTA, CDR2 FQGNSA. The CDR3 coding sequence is TGTGCCAGCAGCCCTGGGACTAGCGGGAGTACAGATACGCAGTATTTT. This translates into CASSPGTSGSTDTQYF.

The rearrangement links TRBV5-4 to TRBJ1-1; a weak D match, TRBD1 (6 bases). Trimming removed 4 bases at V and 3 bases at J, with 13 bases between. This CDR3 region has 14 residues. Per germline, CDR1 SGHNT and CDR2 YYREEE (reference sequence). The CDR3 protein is CASSPDSRDTEAFF. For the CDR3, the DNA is TGTGCCAGCAGCCCGGACAGTAGGGACACTGAAGCTTTCTTT.

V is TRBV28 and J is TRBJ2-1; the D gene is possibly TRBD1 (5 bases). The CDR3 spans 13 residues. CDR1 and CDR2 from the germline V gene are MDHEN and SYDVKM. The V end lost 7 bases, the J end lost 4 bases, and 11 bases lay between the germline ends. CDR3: CASTMDIYNEQFF. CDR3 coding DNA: TGTGCCAGCACCATGGACATTTACAATGAGCAGTTCTTC.

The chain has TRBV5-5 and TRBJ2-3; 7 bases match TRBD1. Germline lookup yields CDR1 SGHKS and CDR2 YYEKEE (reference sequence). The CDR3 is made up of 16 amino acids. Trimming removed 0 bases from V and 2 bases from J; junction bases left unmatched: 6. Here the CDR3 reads CASSLEGARVTDTQYF. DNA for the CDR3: TGTGCCAGCAGCTTGGAGGGGGCGCGTGTCACAGATACGCAGTATTTT.

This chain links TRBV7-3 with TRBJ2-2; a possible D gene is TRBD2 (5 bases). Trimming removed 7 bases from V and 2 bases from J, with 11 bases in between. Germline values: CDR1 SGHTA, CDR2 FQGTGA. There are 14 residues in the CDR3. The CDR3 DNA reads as TGTGCCAGCACCCCAGACTACAACACCGGGGAGCTGTTTTTT. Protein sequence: CASTPDYNTGELFF.

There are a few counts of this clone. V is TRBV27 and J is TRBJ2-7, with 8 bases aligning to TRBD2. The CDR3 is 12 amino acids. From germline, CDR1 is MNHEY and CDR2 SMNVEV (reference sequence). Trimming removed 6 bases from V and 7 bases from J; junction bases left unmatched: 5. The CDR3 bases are TGTGCCAGCAGCCCAGGCGGGGGGGAGCAGTACTTC. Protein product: CASSPGGGEQYF.

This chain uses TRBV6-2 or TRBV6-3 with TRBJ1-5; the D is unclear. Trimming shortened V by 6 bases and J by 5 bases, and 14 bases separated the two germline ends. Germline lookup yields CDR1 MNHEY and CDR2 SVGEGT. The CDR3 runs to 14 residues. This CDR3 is CASSPESVYQPQHF. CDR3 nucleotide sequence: TGTGCCAGCAGCCCTGAGTCGGTTTATCAGCCCCAGCATTTT.

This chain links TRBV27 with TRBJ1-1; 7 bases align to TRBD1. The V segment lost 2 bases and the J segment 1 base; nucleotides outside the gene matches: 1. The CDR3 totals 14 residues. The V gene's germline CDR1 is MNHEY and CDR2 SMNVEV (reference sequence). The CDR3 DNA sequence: TGTGCCAGCAGTTTAGGACAGGCGAACACTGAAGCTTTCTTT. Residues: CASSLGQANTEAFF.

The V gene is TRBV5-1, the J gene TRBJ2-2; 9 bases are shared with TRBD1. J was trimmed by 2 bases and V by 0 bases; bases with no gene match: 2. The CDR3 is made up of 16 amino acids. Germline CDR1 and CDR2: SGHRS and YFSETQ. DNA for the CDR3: TGCGCCAGCAGCTTGGCGGGACAGGGAAACACCGGGGAGCTGTTTTTT. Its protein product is CASSLAGQGNTGELFF.

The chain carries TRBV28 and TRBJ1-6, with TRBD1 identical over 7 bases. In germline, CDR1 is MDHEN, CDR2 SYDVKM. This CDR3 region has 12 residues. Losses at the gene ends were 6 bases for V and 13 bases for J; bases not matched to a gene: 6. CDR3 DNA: TGTGCCAGCAGCTCGACAGGGCCCCCCCTCCACTTT. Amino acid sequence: CASSSTGPPLHF.